The entry below describes one T cell receptor beta chain. The data originate from a study of T-cell reconstitution after alpha-beta-depleted transplantation in children. Using unique molecular identifiers, the investigators prepared the TCRbeta library. TCRdb re-derived calls from the PCR reads in MiXCR, one entry per CDR3 protein. The table lists about 640,000 distinct CDR3 sequences, around a sixth of them singletons. J lost 6 bases, V lost 6 bases, and 17 bases had no gene match. The CDR3 is 18 residues long. CDR1 is LGHDT, CDR2 YNNKEL, per germline (reference sequence). The clonotype comes from a human donor who donated a stem cell graft to a child with acute myeloid leukemia. J is TRBJ2-1 and V is TRBV3-1, with 10 bases identical to TRBD2. The specimen comprised PBMCs from the stem cell graft donor, sampled from the stem cell graft. Here the CDR3 reads CASSPSRASGGFSNEQFF. The DNA for the CDR3 is TGTGCCAGCAGTCCCTCCCGAGCTAGCGGGGGTTTTAGCAATGAGCAGTTCTTC.